The 4 T cell receptor beta chains below come from one sample, sequenced in a study of T cells expressing NK-cell markers. For each CDR3 protein, TCRdb gives one entry from its re-call of the 5' RACE reads, without DNA. The listing records a few hundred thousand distinct CDR3 sequences. Sequenced material: blood T cells: a sorted CD56 or NKG2C T cell subset, CD4+ or CD8+ T cells, or bulk PBMC T cells (not recorded which). The origin of the receptors is a man aged 18-70 years in good health.

J is TRBJ2-7 and V is TRBV12-3 or TRBV12-4; TCRdb calls TRBD1, which cannot be checked without DNA. The CDR3 runs 14 residues. The CDR3 sequence: CASSRDRGLYEQYF.

CDR3 region: CASRTGSSETQYF. This chain links TRBV2 with TRBJ2-5; there is no DNA to check the TCRdb D call of TRBD1. Germline V gene data show CDR1 as SNHLY and CDR2 as FYNNEI. The CDR3 consists of 13 residues.

The rearrangement links TRBV11-1 to TRBJ2-1. Per the germline V gene, CDR1 is SGHAT and CDR2 is FQDESV (reference sequence). The CDR3 loop spans 16 amino acids. CDR3 protein: CASSLYEPQTYNEQFF. The full variable domain, with the rest looked up from reference TRBV11-1 and TRBJ2-1, is EAEVAQSPRYKITEKSQAVAFWCDPISGHATLYWYRQILGQGPELLVQFQDESVVDDSQLPKDRFSAERLKGVDSTLKIQPAELGDSAMYLCASSLYEPQTYNEQFFGPGTRLTVL.

This chain connects TRBV7-9 to TRBJ2-1; TCRdb calls TRBD2, which cannot be checked without DNA. The CDR3 has 15 residues. Germline CDR1 SEHNR, CDR2 FQNEAQ (reference sequence). The CDR3 sequence is CASSLTAGRDNEQFF.